The 30 T cell receptor beta chains below come from one sample, sequenced in a study of blood T cell repertoires in COVID-19 (dated by TCRdb to the early 2020s). Library construction relied on the immunoSEQ multiplex PCR assay. What TCRdb holds here is the immuneACCESS table cut down to in-frame rearrangements. Part of the clones is not present; checked against another copy, under half of the missing clones reflect an unresolved V gene, and the others are unexplained. The sample includes 250,000 to 350,000 clones, with 80% to 90% observed a single time. Jointly, the top ten make up around 7.8% of the sample. Input material: peripheral blood. The receptor set was obtained from a woman in her fifties or sixties who had recovered from COVID-19.

This chain connects TRBV7-2 to TRBJ2-7, with TRBD2 identical over 9 bases. V shed 3 bases, J shed 7 bases, and the junction held 22 bases outside the gene matches. The V gene's germline CDR1 is SGHTA and CDR2 FQGNSA. This CDR3 has 19 amino acids. The CDR3 reads CASSFAPGLASSSRTEQYF. The CDR3, as DNA: TGTGCCAGCAGCTTCGCACCCGGACTAGCGAGTTCTAGCCGTACAGAGCAGTACTTC.

This chain uses TRBV18 with TRBJ1-6, with 8 bases fitting TRBD1. The CDR3 sequence is 16 residues long. The ends lost 0 bases at V and 8 bases at J; junction bases unmatched: 6. The germline gives CDR1 KGHSH, CDR2 LQKENI. The chain's CDR3 is CASSPPDRVGDSPLHF. The CDR3, as DNA: TGTGCCAGCTCACCACCGGACAGGGTAGGGGATTCACCCCTCCACTTT.

V gene TRBV27 combines with J gene TRBJ2-1; 7 bases are shared with TRBD2. Losses at the gene ends were 5 bases for V and 2 bases for J; bases not matched to a gene: 9. Germline values: CDR1 MNHEY, CDR2 SMNVEV (reference sequence). This CDR3 is built from 16 residues. The CDR3 loop reads CASSTSRDYPYNEQFF. CDR3 nucleotides: TGTGCCAGCAGTACCTCCCGGGACTACCCCTACAATGAGCAGTTCTTC.

The gene calls are TRBV4-1 and TRBJ2-1; 8 bases align to TRBD2. Unmatched junction bases numbered 5, after V lost 1 base and J lost 0 bases. The germline V gene encodes CDR1 MGHRA and CDR2 YSYEKL. The CDR3 consists of 17 residues. CDR3 DNA sequence: TGCGCCAGCAGCCAAGGGGTAGCGGGACCCTCCTACAATGAGCAGTTCTTC. This translates into CASSQGVAGPSYNEQFF.

This clone occurred a few times. This chain connects TRBV9 to TRBJ1-1; tentatively, D is TRBD1 (5 bases). Trimming pared 0 bases from V and 8 bases from J, leaving 17 bases between. Germline V gene data show CDR1 as SGDLS and CDR2 as YYNGEE. This CDR3 is 15 amino acids long. Here the CDR3 DNA reads TGTGCCAGCAGCGTAGTCGGGGGAGGAGCTGGCGAAGCTTTCTTT. This codes for CASSVVGGGAGEAFF.

V gene TRBV29-1 combines with J gene TRBJ1-1; 7 bases match TRBD1. The CDR3 sequence is 13 residues long. CDR1 SQVTM and CDR2 ANQGSEA come from the germline V gene. After removal of 6 bases from V and 1 base from J, the junction contained 5 bases not matched to a gene. CDR3 loop: CSVGHRGNTEAFF. The CDR3 DNA reads TGCAGCGTGGGCCACAGGGGGAACACTGAAGCTTTCTTT. Combining the CDR3 with reference TRBV29-1 and TRBJ1-1 gives the whole variable domain SAVISQKPSRDICQRGTSLTIQCQVDSQVTMMFWYRQQPGQSLTLIATANQGSEATYESGFVIDKFPISRPNLTFSTLTVSNMSPEDSSIYLCSVGHRGNTEAFFGQGTRLTVV.

This rearrangement joins TRBV10-3 to TRBJ2-7, with 8 bases fitting TRBD1. The V gene's germline CDR1 is ENHRY and CDR2 SYGVKD. CDR3 size: 15 residues. V lost 6 bases, J lost 2 bases, and 9 bases stayed unmatched. The CDR3 region has the DNA TGTGCCATCAGAGAAGACAGGGGACGCGCCTACGAGCAGTACTTC. Its protein is CAIREDRGRAYEQYF.

This rearrangement joins TRBV28 to TRBJ2-7, with TRBD1 matching over 8 bases. Germline CDR1 is MDHEN and CDR2 is SYDVKM. J gave up 2 bases and V 3 bases, and 3 bases lay outside the gene matches. The CDR3 runs 14 residues. Here the CDR3 DNA reads TGTGCCAGCAGTTTTGACAGGGGAACCTACGAGCAGTACTTC. Amino acid sequence: CASSFDRGTYEQYF.

The chain is built from TRBV30 and TRBJ1-2; 7 bases are a match to TRBD1. In germline, CDR1 is GTSNPN, CDR2 SVGIG (reference sequence). With V trimmed by 7 bases and J by 10 bases, 12 bases remained unmatched. The CDR3 is 12 amino acids. This chain's CDR3 is CAYAGTENYYTF. The DNA of the CDR3 is TGTGCCTATGCCGGGACAGAGAATTACTACACCTTC.

This clone was observed a single time. V gene TRBV27 combines with J gene TRBJ2-1, with TRBD2 identical over 7 bases. Germline V gene sequence: CDR1 MNHEY, CDR2 SMNVEV (reference sequence). Trimming cost V 5 bases and J 1 base; bases outside gene matches: 8. This CDR3 region has 16 residues. The CDR3 DNA is TGTGCCAGCAGTGGTGAGCGGGGAGCTTCCTACAATGAGCAGTTCTTC. Residues: CASSGERGASYNEQFF.

The rearrangement uses TRBV20-1 and TRBJ1-2; no firm D call. V was shortened by 3 bases and J by 0 bases, with 8 bases between the two germline ends. Germline-derived CDR1 and CDR2 are DFQATT and SNEGSKA (reference sequence). CDR3 length: 13 amino acids. The CDR3 loop reads CSASFRANYGYTF. The CDR3 DNA sequence: TGCAGTGCTAGTTTCCGAGCTAACTATGGCTACACCTTC.

This chain links TRBV6-5 with TRBJ2-2, with D possibly matching TRBD1 (5 bases). CDR3 size: 14 residues. Germline CDR1 reads MNHEY; CDR2 reads SVGAGI. The V and J ends lost 9 bases and 6 bases respectively, with 17 bases between them. The CDR3 spells CASRAGQSAGELFF. The DNA of the CDR3 is TGTGCCAGTCGGGCAGGGCAATCTGCCGGGGAGCTGTTTTTT.

The chain is built from TRBV28 and TRBJ2-1; 12 bases fit TRBD2. This CDR3 spans 15 amino acids. V lost 6 bases and J lost 7; bases outside the gene matches: 7. Germline CDR1 MDHEN, CDR2 SYDVKM. In nucleotides, the CDR3 is TGTGCCAGCAGGCAGACTAGCGGGGGCCGGAATGAGCAGTTCTTC. Its protein product is CASRQTSGGRNEQFF.

In its sample, this clone was seen a few times. The rearrangement uses TRBV7-2 and TRBJ1-6; 7 nucleotides align to TRBD1. With 5 bases clipped from V and 7 bases from J, the junction kept 8 bases outside the gene matches. Per germline, CDR1 SGHTA and CDR2 FQGNSA. CDR3 length: 15 amino acids. The CDR3 DNA reads TGTGCCAGCAGCCTCGGACAGGCTGACAATTCACCCCTCCACTTT. Translation gives CASSLGQADNSPLHF. The variable domain in full, with the rest retrieved from reference TRBV7-2 and TRBJ1-6, is GAGVSQSPSNKVTEKGKDVELRCDPISGHTALYWYRQSLGQGLEFLIYFQGNSAPDKSGLPSDRFSAERTGGSVSTLTIQRTQQEDSAVYLCASSLGQADNSPLHFGNGTRLTVT.

This chain uses TRBV28 with TRBJ2-3; the D gene is possibly TRBD1 (6 bases). The CDR3 loop spans 15 amino acids. Germline V lookup: CDR1 MDHEN, CDR2 SYDVKM. Trimming left V 5 bases short and J 2 bases short, with 14 bases between. The CDR3 DNA reads as TGTGCCAGCAGTCGGACAGACAGCTCCACAGATACGCAGTATTTT. Its protein is CASSRTDSSTDTQYF.

This chain connects TRBV27 to TRBJ2-5; D not certain. Germline assignment: CDR1 MNHEY and CDR2 SMNVEV (reference sequence). The CDR3 has 13 amino acids. V lost 5 bases and J 5 bases, leaving 12 bases between the germline ends. The CDR3 reads CASSLYLRETQYF. CDR3 bases: TGTGCCAGCAGTCTATACCTCAGGGAGACCCAGTACTTC.

The rearrangement joins TRBV7-6 to TRBJ1-6; D uncertain. The CDR3 extends over 16 amino acids. V was pared by 0 bases and J by 6 bases, with 12 bases between. Germline assignment: CDR1 SGHVS and CDR2 FNYEAQ. In DNA form, the CDR3 reads TGTGCCAGCAGCTTAGCGAGTGGTCAGGTTAATTCACCCCTCCACTTT. This encodes CASSLASGQVNSPLHF.

The chain joins TRBV7-2 to TRBJ2-3; 13 bases agree with TRBD2. The CDR3 extends over 16 amino acids. V gave up 8 bases and J gave up 2 bases; unmatched junction bases: 7. CDR1 and CDR2 (germline): SGHTA, FQGNSA. The CDR3 is CASPPGLAGITDTQYF. For the CDR3, the DNA is TGTGCCAGCCCTCCGGGACTAGCGGGAATCACAGATACGCAGTATTTT. The full variable domain, with the rest looked up from reference TRBV7-2 and TRBJ2-3, is GAGVSQSPSNKVTEKGKDVELRCDPISGHTALYWYRQSLGQGLEFLIYFQGNSAPDKSGLPSDRFSAERTGGSVSTLTIQRTQQEDSAVYLCASPPGLAGITDTQYFGPGTRLTVL.

The chain joins TRBV28 to TRBJ1-2; 7 bases agree with TRBD1. V lost 5 bases to trimming and J lost 8 bases; unmatched junction nucleotides: 11. The germline V gene encodes CDR1 MDHEN and CDR2 SYDVKM. The CDR3 is made up of 14 amino acids. The CDR3 region is CASSVRGLDYGYTF. CDR3 coding DNA: TGTGCCAGCAGTGTCAGGGGGTTGGATTACGGCTACACCTTC.

Points on this clone: The sample carries other DNA sequences with the same CDR3. The V gene is TRBV6-5, the J gene TRBJ2-2; 13 positions match TRBD2. Germline assignment: CDR1 MNHEY and CDR2 SVGAGI. The CDR3 covers 16 residues. The V segment lost 4 bases and the J segment 4 bases; nucleotides outside the gene matches: 3. CDR3 sequence: CASSSGLAGATGELFF. Written as DNA, the CDR3 is TGTGCCAGCAGTTCTGGACTAGCGGGAGCCACCGGGGAGCTGTTTTTT.

This chain joins TRBV6-2 or TRBV6-3 and TRBJ2-1; D remains ambiguous. The CDR3 covers 11 residues. V was trimmed by 3 bases and J by 13 bases, leaving 10 bases between them. Germline V lookup: CDR1 MNHEY, CDR2 SVGEGT. In nucleotides, the CDR3 is TGTGCCAGCAGTTATCGCAGTGTCCAGTTCTTC. This translates into CASSYRSVQFF.

The chain has TRBV7-9 and TRBJ1-1; D remains ambiguous. This CDR3 has 14 residues. Germline V CDR1 and CDR2: SEHNR, FQNEAQ (reference sequence). DNA for the CDR3: TGTGCGTGCGCGGTCGAGTCGGGGAACACTGAAGCTTTCTTT. Residues: CACAVESGNTEAFF.

The J gene is TRBJ2-5, the V gene TRBV7-8, with 7 bases aligning to TRBD1. Germline lookup yields CDR1 SGHVS and CDR2 FQNEAQ. The CDR3 covers 14 residues. V was clipped by 4 bases and J by 2 bases; unmatched bases: 4. The DNA of the CDR3 is TGTGCCAGCAGCTCCAGGGACAGTCAAGAGACCCAGTACTTC. Its protein product is CASSSRDSQETQYF.

The CDR3 region is CASSPQGGALDFF. CDR3 sequence (DNA): TGTGCCAGCTCACCACAGGGAGGGGCTTTAGATTTCTTT. V and J are TRBV18 and TRBJ1-1, with D tentatively TRBD1 (5 bases). With 1 base removed from V and 13 bases from J, the gap between germline ends came to 16 bases. Germline lookup yields CDR1 KGHSH and CDR2 LQKENI. There are 13 residues in the CDR3.

V is TRBV20-1 and J is TRBJ2-1; 8 positions agree with TRBD2. Losses at the gene ends were 3 bases for V and 6 bases for J; bases not matched to a gene: 10. Germline V gives CDR1 DFQATT, CDR2 SNEGSKA (reference sequence). The CDR3 has 15 residues. The CDR3 DNA reads as TGCAGTGCTAGTGTTCCGGGAGGGAGTTTCAATGAGCAGTTCTTC. Its translation: CSASVPGGSFNEQFF.

The table lists this clone with a few counts. This chain connects TRBV24-1 to TRBJ1-5; D unresolved. Germline V gene lookup returns CDR1 KGHDR and CDR2 SFDVKD. There are 14 residues in the CDR3. V was pared by 4 bases and J by 6 bases, with 12 bases between. CDR3 amino acids: CATSEPYPGQPQHF. CDR3 nucleotides: TGTGCCACCAGTGAACCCTATCCGGGTCAGCCCCAGCATTTT.

This clone was found a few times. The chain carries TRBV7-3 and TRBJ2-1; the match to TRBD2 covers 9 bases. J lost 3 bases, V lost 3 bases, and 9 bases had no gene match. Per germline, CDR1 SGHTA and CDR2 FQGTGA. The CDR3 loop spans 17 amino acids. The CDR3 sequence: CASSFLPISGSYNEQFF. The CDR3 DNA sequence: TGTGCCAGCAGCTTTTTACCGATTAGCGGGAGCTACAATGAGCAGTTCTTC.

V gene TRBV7-3 combines with J gene TRBJ1-1; possible D gene TRBD1, 5 bases. Trimming pared 5 bases from V and 1 base from J, leaving 14 bases between. CDR1 and CDR2 (germline): SGHTA, FQGTGA. There are 15 residues in the CDR3. The CDR3 sequence: CASSANGGENTEAFF. DNA for the CDR3: TGTGCCAGCAGCGCTAACGGGGGAGAGAACACTGAAGCTTTCTTT.

V usage is TRBV6-5 and J usage is TRBJ2-1; D unclear. From germline, CDR1 is MNHEY and CDR2 SVGAGI. The V end was cut by 7 bases, the J end by 7 bases, with 11 bases between. The CDR3 is 12 amino acids. The CDR3 coding sequence is TGTGCCAGCACTCTGATAGAAAATGAGCAGTTCTTC. Its protein product is CASTLIENEQFF.

The chain couples TRBV4-1 to TRBJ2-1; 15 bases fit TRBD2. Germline V CDR1 and CDR2: MGHRA, YSYEKL. The ends lost 5 bases at V and 0 bases at J; junction bases unmatched: 5. The CDR3 spans 18 residues. DNA of the CDR3: TGCGCCAGCAGCATCGGGACTAGCGGGGGGCTCTCCTACAATGAGCAGTTCTTC. Residues: CASSIGTSGGLSYNEQFF.